Below are 9 T cell receptor beta chains sequenced from a single sample in a study of T cell clonality in common variable immunodeficiency. TCRdb's copy holds only in-frame clones and misses some; the assay was immunoSEQ multiplex PCR. The sample yields around 50,000 clones, without any singletons. The material sequenced was peripheral blood mononuclear cells. The receptor source for this set is a person aged 18 to 70 in good health.

There are many counts of this clone. The read comes to an end 3 residues before the CDR3 does, leaving the germline J gene to fill in the end. The rearrangement joins TRBV20-1 to TRBJ2-5; 9 bases map to TRBD2. The V gene's germline CDR1 is DFQATT and CDR2 SNEGSKA (reference sequence). Trimming cost V 2 bases and J 4 bases; bases outside gene matches: 8. CDR3 size: 15 residues. The CDR3 loop reads CSARRLAGAVETQYF. The sequenced CDR3 bases are TGCAGTGCTAGAAGGTTAGCGGGAGCGGTAGAGACC.

This clone was seen repeatedly, ten times or more. The missing CDR3 end, 3 residues past where the read stops, is filled in from the germline J gene. The rearrangement joins TRBV5-1 to TRBJ1-1; possible D gene TRBD1, 5 bases. Germline V gives CDR1 SGHRS, CDR2 YFSETQ. Trimming shortened V by 5 bases and J by 3 bases, and 14 bases separated the two germline ends. The CDR3 runs to 14 residues. The CDR3 sequence: CASRAEARDTEAFF. The part of the CDR3 DNA that was read is TGCGCCAGCAGAGCTGAGGCCAGGGACACTGAA.

As to this clone: The observed sequence ends 3 residues before the CDR3 terminus, with the missing tail filled in from the germline J gene. J is TRBJ2-1 and V is TRBV20-1; the match to TRBD2 covers 9 bases. Germline CDR1 and CDR2: DFQATT and SNEGSKA (reference sequence). This CDR3 region has 15 residues. The V gene end was trimmed by 6 bases and the J gene end by 0 bases; junction bases not matched to a gene: 6. The CDR3 loop is CSAQTSGFSYNEQFF. The CDR3 bases that were read are TGCAGTGCCCAAACTAGCGGGTTCTCCTACAATGAG.

This clone was seen many times. The read is 3 residues too short to cover the CDR3 end, so that end is filled in from the germline J gene. The chain combines TRBV5-6 with TRBJ2-7, with D perhaps being TRBD1 or TRBD2 (6 bases each). The CDR3 runs 14 residues. V was pared by 1 base and J by 4 bases, with 12 bases between. Germline V gene sequence: CDR1 SGHDT, CDR2 YYEEEE. CDR3 bases read: TGTGCCAGCAGCTTGTGGAGGGGGTGGTACGAG. Its protein is CASSLWRGWYE. In full, the CDR3 is CASSLWRGWYEQYF.

This clone came up many times. CDR3 DNA (partial): TGTGCCTGGAGTGTGGCTAGCGGGGGGACAGATACG. Translated: CAWSVASGGTDT. The full CDR3 is CAWSVASGGTDTQYF. The chain joins TRBV30 to TRBJ2-3; 11 nucleotides align to TRBD2. The sequenced fragment ends 3 residues before the CDR3 boundary, so the rest is inferred from the germline J gene. CDR1 and CDR2 (germline): GTSNPN, SVGIG (reference sequence). The ends lost 0 bases at V and 3 bases at J; junction bases unmatched: 2. The CDR3 consists of 15 residues.

This clone came up many times. The CDR3 DNA, read in part, is TGTGCCAGCAGTTATAGGGGATTCTTCGACGAG. Its protein is CASSYRGFFDE. The full CDR3 sequence reads CASSYRGFFDEQYF. The chain uses TRBV6-2 or TRBV6-3 and TRBJ2-7, with a weak D call TRBD1 (5 bases). The DNA ends 3 residues before the CDR3 does, and the rest of the CDR3 is filled in from the germline J gene. V was trimmed by 3 bases and J by 5 bases, leaving 14 bases between them. The CDR3 length is 14 residues. Germline CDR1 reads MNHEY; CDR2 reads SVGEGT.

This clone occurred many times. The CDR3 end is not reached by the read, which stops 3 residues before it; the germline J gene fills it in. The chain recombines TRBV5-4 with TRBJ1-1, with no clear D. The ends were cut back, 0 bases at V and 0 bases at J, with 9 bases in the middle. CDR1 and CDR2 from the germline V gene are SGHNT and YYREEE (reference sequence). This CDR3 is built from 15 residues. The CDR3 DNA, read in part, is TGTGCCAGCAGCTTGGGTCTGGGCTTGAACACTGAA. It specifies CASSLGLGLNTE. The entire CDR3 sequence reads CASSLGLGLNTEAFF.

As for this clone: The sequence runs out 3 residues before the end of the CDR3; the remainder is reconstructed from the germline J gene. This rearrangement joins TRBV20-1 to TRBJ2-1; perhaps TRBD2 as D (6 bases). The CDR3 totals 15 residues. Germline V CDR1 and CDR2: DFQATT, SNEGSKA (reference sequence). Between the trimmed V and J ends, which lost 6 bases and 0 bases, there was a span of 15 bases. CDR3 region: CSAPPAGFSYNEQFF. CDR3 bases read: TGCAGTGCCCCGCCAGCGGGCTTCTCCTACAATGAG.

There are many counts of this clone. Read coverage stops 3 residues before the CDR3 terminus; the germline J gene supplies the remainder. The chain employs TRBV6-1 and TRBJ2-7; D is possibly TRBD2 (7 bases). Germline CDR1 and CDR2: MNHNS and SASEGT. This CDR3 contains 13 residues. V was pared by 4 bases and J by 4 bases, with 11 bases between. The sequenced part of the CDR3 DNA is TGTGCCAGCAGTGCAGGGGAGGGTTACGAG. It specifies CASSAGEGYE. The whole CDR3 is CASSAGEGYEQYF.